The entry below describes one T cell receptor beta chain. Here immunoSEQ multiplex PCR was the method, and the copy in TCRdb shows in-frame clones only, minus some. Among about 51,000 clones listed, approximately 90% were seen once. The length of the CDR3 is 14 residues. Germline V gene sequence: CDR1 SGHDT, CDR2 YYEEEE. Trimming cost V 7 bases and J 5 bases, with 19 bases left between them. This sample stems from a study of control samples from healthy donors and cancer patients. The chain joins TRBV5-6 to TRBJ2-7, with D maybe TRBD2 (6 bases). The clonotype was recovered from a man between 40 and 49 years old with colorectal cancer. Material: PBMCs. The DNA for the CDR3 is TGTGCCAGCGATATTTCGTTGCGGGGCCACGAGCAGTACTTC. It yields the protein CASDISLRGHEQYF.